These 26 T cell receptor beta chains originate from one sample sequenced in a study of blood T cell repertoires in COVID-19 (dated by TCRdb to about 2020). The library relied on the immunoSEQ multiplex PCR assay. TCRdb provides this immuneACCESS table in a form limited to in-frame rearrangements. Some clones are lacking; in checked studies, under half of them reflect an unresolved V gene, and why the rest are absent is not known. For this sample the table gives roughly 16,000 clones, of which 80% to 90% were detected only once. The biggest ten clones account for 2.7% of the sample. Sequenced: peripheral blood. The receptors here all came from a human donor in a cohort sampled during active COVID-19.

V is TRBV6-1 and J is TRBJ2-3, with 9 bases identical to TRBD2. With 5 bases clipped from V and 1 base from J, the junction kept 4 bases outside the gene matches. CDR3 length: 15 amino acids. CDR1 is MNHNS, CDR2 SASEGT, per germline. Here the CDR3 DNA reads TGTGCCAGCAGTCCAATAGCGGGGGGCACAGATACGCAGTATTTT. Amino acids: CASSPIAGGTDTQYF.

V is TRBV18 and J is TRBJ1-1; 8 bases fit TRBD1. Germline loops: CDR1 KGHSH, CDR2 LQKENI. The CDR3 is 13 amino acids. The J segment lost 6 bases and the V segment lost 6 bases, leaving 6 bases of the junction unmatched. The CDR3 nucleotides read TGTGCCAGCTCTCCTGGACAGGGCCCTGAAGCTTTCTTT. This codes for CASSPGQGPEAFF.

The rearrangement links TRBV7-2 to TRBJ2-3; 7 bases agree with TRBD1. Germline V gene sequence: CDR1 SGHTA, CDR2 FQGNSA. With 5 bases clipped from V and 5 bases from J, the junction kept 10 bases outside the gene matches. The CDR3 is 15 amino acids. The CDR3 region has the DNA TGTGCCAGCAGCCGGCTAAGGGCAGGGGGAGATACGCAGTATTTT. Protein product: CASSRLRAGGDTQYF.

This chain connects TRBV5-1 to TRBJ1-3; a possible D gene is TRBD1 (5 bases). V was pared by 4 bases and J by 2 bases, with 13 bases between. The germline CDR1 and CDR2 sequences are SGHRS and YFSETQ. The CDR3 covers 15 residues. Written as DNA, the CDR3 is TGCGCCAGCAGCCCGGCTGGGGGGACTGGAAACACCATATATTTT. Translated: CASSPAGGTGNTIYF.

The chain links TRBV4-2 to TRBJ2-7; 8 nucleotides agree with TRBD1. The CDR3 is 15 residues long. Germline trimming cut 1 base from V and 2 bases from J; bases unmatched to any gene: 4. The V gene's germline CDR1 is LGHNA and CDR2 YNFKEQ. In DNA, the CDR3 is TGTGCCAGCAGCCAAGTAACACAGGGGGCCTACGAGCAGTACTTC. Translation gives CASSQVTQGAYEQYF.

The CDR3 DNA follows: TGTGCCAGCAGCACCAGCGGGGGGGCGGGGACCCAGTACTTC. Amino acid sequence: CASSTSGGAGTQYF. V and J are TRBV2 and TRBJ2-5, with 10 nucleotides matching TRBD2. CDR1 SNHLY and CDR2 FYNNEI come from the germline V gene. V lost 6 bases, J lost 7 bases, and 8 bases stayed unmatched. This CDR3 spans 14 amino acids.

The chain joins TRBV7-2 to TRBJ1-2; TRBD1 might be the D (5 bases). This CDR3 spans 13 amino acids. Looked up from germline, CDR1 is SGHTA and CDR2 is FQGNSA. V lost 5 bases and J 2 bases, leaving 9 bases between the germline ends. The CDR3: CASSPRGNYGYTF. In nucleotides, the CDR3 is TGTGCCAGCAGCCCCCGGGGGAACTATGGCTACACCTTC.

This chain links TRBV27 with TRBJ2-1, with D perhaps matching TRBD1 (6 bases). Germline V gives CDR1 MNHEY, CDR2 SMNVEV (reference sequence). Between the trimmed V and J ends, which lost 7 bases and 7 bases, there was a span of 17 bases. This CDR3 has 14 amino acids. CDR3 in amino acids: CASTDRDPVNEQFF. In nucleotides, the CDR3 is TGTGCCAGCACGGACAGAGACCCGGTGAATGAGCAGTTCTTC.

The V call is TRBV27, the J call TRBJ2-1, with TRBD2 identical over 8 bases. This CDR3 contains 17 residues. Losses at the gene ends were 5 bases for V and 6 bases for J; bases not matched to a gene: 15. The V gene's germline CDR1 is MNHEY and CDR2 SMNVEV (reference sequence). CDR3 DNA sequence: TGTGCCAGCAGTACCATATCCGGGACTAGTATCCCCAATGAGCAGTTCTTC. Protein product: CASSTISGTSIPNEQFF.

The chain joins TRBV4-3 to TRBJ2-7, with D possibly being TRBD2 (5 bases). This CDR3 is built from 15 residues. Deletions cut 2 bases from V and 3 bases from J, with 14 bases between. The germline V gene encodes CDR1 LGHNA and CDR2 YSLEER. CDR3 sequence (DNA): TGCGCCAGCAGCCAACCAGCGGAGGAATACTACGAGCAGTACTTC. It codes for CASSQPAEEYYEQYF.

The chain couples TRBV6-5 to TRBJ2-7, with 8 nucleotides matching TRBD1. The CDR3 extends over 16 amino acids. Germline values: CDR1 MNHEY, CDR2 SVGAGI. Trimming cost V 2 bases and J 5 bases; bases outside gene matches: 11. The CDR3 reads CASSYLHSTGDHEQYF. The CDR3 DNA reads as TGTGCCAGCAGTTACCTTCACTCGACAGGGGATCACGAGCAGTACTTC.

V gene TRBV30 combines with J gene TRBJ1-3, with 7 positions matching TRBD1. The CDR3 consists of 14 residues. Germline lookup yields CDR1 GTSNPN and CDR2 SVGIG (reference sequence). V lost 5 bases and J lost 1; bases outside the gene matches: 5. The CDR3 here is CAWATGTSGNTIYF. As DNA, the CDR3 is TGTGCCTGGGCGACAGGGACGTCTGGAAACACCATATATTTT.

V usage is TRBV11-3 and J usage is TRBJ2-7, with D possibly being TRBD2 (6 bases). The CDR3 has 15 residues. V lost 1 base to trimming and J lost 4 bases, with 14 bases between them. Germline loops: CDR1 SGHNT, CDR2 YENEEA. The CDR3 sequence: CASSLAGVQRYEQYF. The CDR3 DNA reads TGTGCCAGCAGCTTAGCGGGAGTACAGCGTTACGAGCAGTACTTC. The full variable domain, rest sourced from reference TRBV11-3 and TRBJ2-7, is EAGVVQSPRYKIIEKKQPVAFWCNPISGHNTLYWYLQNLGQGPELLIRYENEEAVDDSQLPKDRFSAERLKGVDSTLKIQPAELGDSAVYLCASSLAGVQRYEQYFGPGTRLTVT.

This clone was counted between two and nine times. The chain recombines TRBV2 with TRBJ1-3; D ambiguous. This CDR3 comprises 14 residues. CDR1 is SNHLY and CDR2 is FYNNEI in the germline V gene. Trimming cost V 8 bases and J 0 bases, with 11 bases left between them. The CDR3 DNA follows: TGTGCCAGCCAGCGGGGAACCTCTGGAAACACCATATATTTT. This encodes CASQRGTSGNTIYF.

The chain recombines TRBV6-5 with TRBJ2-7; unclear D gene. Germline CDR1 and CDR2: MNHEY and SVGAGI. The CDR3 consists of 14 residues. V lost 2 bases to trimming and J lost 7 bases, with 15 bases between them. The CDR3 here is CASSYNFPAREQYF. The CDR3 DNA sequence: TGTGCCAGCAGTTACAATTTTCCGGCGAGGGAGCAGTACTTC.

CDR3 nucleotides: TGTGCCAGCAGCTTAGGACTAGAGACCACAGATACGCAGTATTTT. As protein: CASSLGLETTDTQYF. The rearrangement uses TRBV7-9 and TRBJ2-3; D may be TRBD2 (6 bases). The CDR3 runs to 15 residues. Trimming cost V 1 base and J 2 bases, with 10 bases left between them. Germline lookup yields CDR1 SEHNR and CDR2 FQNEAQ (reference sequence).

V gene TRBV19 combines with J gene TRBJ2-1; 12 nucleotides agree with TRBD2. Germline CDR1 and CDR2: LNHDA and SQIVND (reference sequence). V shed 7 bases and J 6 bases; nucleotides not matched to a gene: 10. The CDR3 length is 16 residues. CDR3 nucleotides: TGTGCCAGTACCATCTTAGGACTAGCGGGGCTCAATGAGCAGTTCTTC. Protein product: CASTILGLAGLNEQFF.

This chain links TRBV10-3 with TRBJ1-2; D is perhaps TRBD1 (5 bases). V was cut by 4 bases and J by 2 bases, with 8 bases left in between. The germline V gene encodes CDR1 ENHRY and CDR2 SYGVKD. The CDR3 length is 13 residues. CDR3 loop: CAISAGVNYGYTF. In nucleotides, the CDR3 is TGTGCCATCAGTGCGGGGGTAAACTATGGCTACACCTTC.

The rearrangement links TRBV7-6 to TRBJ2-5; 9 positions match TRBD2. This CDR3 has 15 residues. Losses at the gene ends were 1 base for V and 5 bases for J; bases not matched to a gene: 5. Per germline, CDR1 SGHVS and CDR2 FNYEAQ. DNA for the CDR3: TGTGCCAGCAGCTTAGTGGTAGCGGGGGTGGAGACCCAGTACTTC. Translated: CASSLVVAGVETQYF.

This sequence joins TRBV19 and TRBJ2-7; D perhaps matches TRBD2 (6 bases). From germline, CDR1 is LNHDA and CDR2 SQIVND (reference sequence). This CDR3 has 14 residues. V was clipped by 8 bases and J by 1 base, with 15 bases between them. DNA for the CDR3: TGTGCCAGTTCCCCGTTGACTAGTTCCTACGAGCAGTACTTC. Translating it yields CASSPLTSSYEQYF.

This clone has just one count. The chain carries TRBV6-6 and TRBJ2-7; D is perhaps TRBD1 (6 bases). V lost 1 base to trimming and J lost 3 bases, with 13 bases between them. Germline-derived CDR1 and CDR2 are MNHNY and SVGAGI (reference sequence). The CDR3 sequence is 15 residues long. The CDR3 here is CASSYLQGRGYEQYF. CDR3 sequence (DNA): TGTGCCAGCAGTTACTTGCAGGGGAGAGGCTACGAGCAGTACTTC.

The gene calls are TRBV7-2 and TRBJ2-7; 9 nucleotides line up with TRBD2. The CDR3 has 17 amino acids. The trim removed 5 bases at V and 3 bases at J, leaving 14 bases unmatched. Germline V CDR1 and CDR2: SGHTA, FQGNSA. In nucleotides, the CDR3 is TGTGCCAGCAGCCCACCCGCGACTGGTAGCGGGAGCTACGAGCAGTACTTC. It specifies CASSPPATGSGSYEQYF.

The J gene is TRBJ1-6, the V gene TRBV20-1; tentative D call: TRBD1 (6 bases). This CDR3 has 15 amino acids. Trimming stripped 3 bases from V and 1 base from J, with 10 bases between. CDR1 is DFQATT, CDR2 SNEGSKA, per germline (reference sequence). CDR3 sequence reads: CSASGRGSYNSPLHF. As DNA, the CDR3 is TGCAGTGCTAGTGGCAGGGGTTCCTATAATTCACCCCTCCACTTT.

The rearrangement links TRBV5-1 to TRBJ2-7; D may be TRBD2 (6 bases). Germline CDR1 and CDR2: SGHRS and YFSETQ. Trimming took 3 bases from V and 0 from J, leaving 16 bases between them. The CDR3 contains 16 residues. CDR3 amino acids: CASSWAPGLSSYEQYF. For the CDR3, the DNA is TGCGCCAGCAGCTGGGCGCCGGGACTCAGCTCCTACGAGCAGTACTTC.

The CDR3 protein is CASSPQQGNQPQHF. The CDR3 DNA reads TGTGCCAGTAGTCCCCAGCAGGGCAATCAGCCCCAGCATTTT. The chain joins TRBV19 to TRBJ1-5; no definite D call. The CDR3 runs 14 residues. Trimming pared 5 bases from V and 2 bases from J, leaving 10 bases between. Germline loops: CDR1 LNHDA, CDR2 SQIVND (reference sequence).

The gene calls are TRBV18 and TRBJ1-2, with no clear D. Germline V gene lookup returns CDR1 KGHSH and CDR2 LQKENI. CDR3 length: 15 amino acids. The V end was cut by 3 bases, the J end by 4 bases, with 15 bases between. Here the CDR3 reads CASSPVEKRTYGYTF. The CDR3 DNA is TGTGCCAGCTCACCCGTGGAGAAGAGAACCTATGGCTACACCTTC.